This TCR beta chain comes out of a study of blood T cell repertoires in COVID-19. Study as a whole: COVID-19 samples collected from the United States, Italy and Spain covered acute and convalescent phases. T cells, B-cell-depleted T cells, or PBMCs supplied cDNA or gDNA.

Trimming removed 2 bases from V and 6 bases from J; junction bases left unmatched: 9. Germline V gene lookup returns CDR1 MNHNS and CDR2 SASEGT. This CDR3 has 15 residues. The authors' processing: By means of reference gene primer amplification, nucleated cell counts were estimated. Measured with immunoSEQ multiplex PCR; TCRdb has only the in-frame clones, and not every one. The V and J calls and clone size come from that table; D and trimming were worked out from the DNA. The sample records approximately 200,000 clones, roughly 82% being singletons. This TCR was sampled from a middle-aged man who had recovered from COVID-19. The chain carries TRBV6-1 and TRBJ2-7; 8 bases align to TRBD1. Sequences were obtained from PBMCs or T cells enriched from blood (not recorded which). The CDR3 DNA is TGTGCCAGCAGTGAAATCGGACAGGGAGACTTCGAGCAGTACTTC. Translated: CASSEIGQGDFEQYF.